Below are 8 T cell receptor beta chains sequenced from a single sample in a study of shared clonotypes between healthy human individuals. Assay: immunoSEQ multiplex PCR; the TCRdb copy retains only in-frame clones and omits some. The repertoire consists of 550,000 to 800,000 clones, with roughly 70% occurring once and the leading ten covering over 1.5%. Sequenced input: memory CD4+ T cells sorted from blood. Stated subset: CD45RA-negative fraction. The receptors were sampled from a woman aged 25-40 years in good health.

The CDR3 coding sequence is TGTGCCAGCAGCTTCCCCGAGGTGGGCTCGTCTGGCTACACCTTC. Its translation is CASSFPEVGSSGYTF. The chain has TRBV7-2 and TRBJ1-2; the D is unclear. This CDR3 has 15 residues. CDR1 SGHTA and CDR2 FQGNSA come from the germline V gene. Trimming left V 3 bases short and J 7 bases short, with 18 bases between.

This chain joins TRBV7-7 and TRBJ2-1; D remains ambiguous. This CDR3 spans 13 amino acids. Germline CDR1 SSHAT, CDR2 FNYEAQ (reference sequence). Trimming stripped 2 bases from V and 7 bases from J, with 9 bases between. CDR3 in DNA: TGTGCCAGCAGCTTAAACGAGGAAAATGAGCAGTTCTTC. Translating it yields CASSLNEENEQFF.

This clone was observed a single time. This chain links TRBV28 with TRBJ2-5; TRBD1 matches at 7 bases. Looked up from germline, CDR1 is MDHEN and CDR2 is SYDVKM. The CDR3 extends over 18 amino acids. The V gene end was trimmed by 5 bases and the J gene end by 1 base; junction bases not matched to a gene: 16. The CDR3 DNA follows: TGTGCCAGCAGTCGCAATACCGGGACAGTAATCACCCAAGAGACCCAGTACTTC. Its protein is CASSRNTGTVITQETQYF. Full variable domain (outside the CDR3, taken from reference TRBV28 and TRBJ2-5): DVKVTQSSRYLVKRTGEKVFLECVQDMDHENMFWYRQDPGLGLRLIYFSYDVKMKEKGDIPEGYSVSREKKERFSLILESASTNQTSMYLCASSRNTGTVITQETQYFGPGTRLLVL.

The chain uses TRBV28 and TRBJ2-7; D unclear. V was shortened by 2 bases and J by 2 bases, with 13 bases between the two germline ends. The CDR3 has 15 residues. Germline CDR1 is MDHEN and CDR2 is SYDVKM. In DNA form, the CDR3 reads TGTGCCAGCAGTTTACCCGAAAGAAGACCCTACGAGCAGTACTTC. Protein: CASSLPERRPYEQYF.

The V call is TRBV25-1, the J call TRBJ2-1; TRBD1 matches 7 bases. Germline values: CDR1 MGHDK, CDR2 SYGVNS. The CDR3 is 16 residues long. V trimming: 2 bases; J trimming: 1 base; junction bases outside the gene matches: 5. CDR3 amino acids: CASSERDRLSYNEQFF. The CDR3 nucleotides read TGTGCCAGCAGTGAACGGGACAGATTATCCTACAATGAGCAGTTCTTC.

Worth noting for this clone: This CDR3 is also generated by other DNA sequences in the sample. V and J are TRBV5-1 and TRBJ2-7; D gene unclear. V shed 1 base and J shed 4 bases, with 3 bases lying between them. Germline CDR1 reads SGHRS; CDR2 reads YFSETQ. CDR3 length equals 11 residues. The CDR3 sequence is CASSLQYEQYF. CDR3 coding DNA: TGCGCCAGCAGCTTGCAGTACGAGCAGTACTTC.

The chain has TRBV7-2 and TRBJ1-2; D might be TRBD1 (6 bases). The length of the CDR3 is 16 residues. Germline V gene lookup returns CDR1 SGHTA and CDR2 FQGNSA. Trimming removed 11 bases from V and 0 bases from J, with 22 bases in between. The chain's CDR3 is CARDLTGGLSNYGYTF. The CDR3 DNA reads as TGTGCCCGGGACCTTACCGGGGGGCTCTCTAACTATGGCTACACCTTC.

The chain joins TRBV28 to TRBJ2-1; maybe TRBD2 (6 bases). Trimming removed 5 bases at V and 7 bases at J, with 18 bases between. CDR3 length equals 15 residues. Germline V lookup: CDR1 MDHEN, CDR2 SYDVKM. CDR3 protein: CASSPQRAPRNEQFF. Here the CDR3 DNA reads TGTGCCAGCAGTCCACAGCGGGCCCCTAGGAATGAGCAGTTCTTC. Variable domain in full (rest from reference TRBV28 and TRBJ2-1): DVKVTQSSRYLVKRTGEKVFLECVQDMDHENMFWYRQDPGLGLRLIYFSYDVKMKEKGDIPEGYSVSREKKERFSLILESASTNQTSMYLCASSPQRAPRNEQFFGPGTRLTVL.